The present T cell receptor (beta chain) was sequenced within a study of T cells in Graves' hyperthyroidism and ophthalmopathy. The V end lost 1 base, the J end lost 5 bases, and 11 bases lay between the germline ends. There are 14 residues in the CDR3. Concerning this clonotype: Its matching antigen is unknown.

Reasons for excluding patients were uncontrolled infection, other autoimmune disease, pregnancy or lactation. Used for diagnoses were clinical symptoms, serum thyroxine and TRAb, thyroid ultrasound and orbital computed tomography. Fresh peripheral blood, approximately 10 ml, was the source of the PBMCs. Findings and caveats of the study: Before onset, by a median of 6.5 months, the model predicted ophthalmopathy.

Amplification of TCR beta CDR3 regions was performed using RNA transcripts as template. First-round RT-PCR with HTBI primers amplified the TCR CDR3 region. TCRdb redid the calling of the multiplex PCR reads with MiXCR, one entry per CDR3 protein. Of under 400,000 distinct CDR3 sequences listed, less than 15% are singletons. Specimen: blood. The chain is built from TRBV12-3 or TRBV12-4 and TRBJ1-2; D unresolved. This receptor was identified in a woman under 30 with Graves' hyperthyroidism. The CDR3 loop reads CASSLGARIYGYTF. As DNA, the CDR3 is TGTGCCAGCAGTTTAGGGGCTCGGATTTATGGCTACACCTTC.